Below are 7 T cell receptor beta chains sequenced from a single sample in a study of shared clonotypes between healthy human individuals. The repertoire was sequenced with immunoSEQ multiplex PCR; TCRdb's copy has only in-frame clones and lacks some. This table has millions of clones, roughly 94% appearing once. Terminally differentiated effector memory CD45RA+ cells were excluded from the naive CD8 cells, which were CD45RO-negative and positively selected for CCR7. The sequencing input was naive CD8+ T cells sorted from blood. Every receptor here comes from a man between 18 and 35 years old in good health.

This rearrangement joins TRBV5-4 to TRBJ1-2; maybe TRBD1 (5 bases). Germline V gene lookup returns CDR1 SGHNT and CDR2 YYREEE (reference sequence). Deletions cut 1 base from V and 4 bases from J, with 11 bases between. The CDR3 is 14 residues long. CDR3 residues: CASSLRGWGYGYTF. In nucleotides, the CDR3 is TGTGCCAGCAGCTTGAGGGGTTGGGGCTATGGCTACACCTTC. The full variable domain, rest sourced from reference TRBV5-4 and TRBJ1-2, is ETGVTQSPTHLIKTRGQQVTLRCSSQSGHNTVSWYQQALGQGPQFIFQYYREEENGRGNFPPRFSGLQFPNYSSELNVNALELDDSALYLCASSLRGWGYGYTFGSGTRLTVV.

The chain joins TRBV11-2 to TRBJ2-5; 9 bases agree with TRBD2. The germline gives CDR1 SGHAT, CDR2 FQNNGV. Germline trimming cut 5 bases from V and 3 bases from J; bases unmatched to any gene: 4. This CDR3 contains 14 residues. CDR3 bases: TGTGCCAGCAGCCTGACTAGCGGTGAAGAGACCCAGTACTTC. It is translated as CASSLTSGEETQYF.

The genes are TRBV15 and TRBJ2-7; 12 positions match TRBD1. This CDR3 is built from 17 residues. Germline V gene lookup returns CDR1 LNHNV and CDR2 YYDKDF (reference sequence). After removal of 5 bases from V and 6 bases from J, the junction contained 14 bases not matched to a gene. CDR3 region: CATSAQEGQGAYSEQYF. The CDR3 DNA follows: TGTGCCACCAGCGCCCAAGAGGGACAGGGGGCTTATTCCGAGCAGTACTTC.

CDR3 sequence reads: CASSADRFSSYEQYF. The CDR3 DNA follows: TGTGCCAGTAGTGCGGACAGGTTCAGCTCCTACGAGCAGTACTTC. V is TRBV19 and J is TRBJ2-7; 7 bases are shared with TRBD1. CDR3 length: 15 amino acids. Trimming removed 5 bases from V and 0 bases from J; junction bases left unmatched: 7. Germline loops: CDR1 LNHDA, CDR2 SQIVND (reference sequence).

This chain connects TRBV2 to TRBJ1-1; TRBD1 agrees at 8 bases. V gave up 0 bases and J gave up 0 bases; unmatched junction bases: 9. The CDR3 extends over 18 amino acids. In germline, CDR1 is SNHLY, CDR2 FYNNEI. In DNA, the CDR3 is TGTGCCAGCAGTGAAGCGGGACAGGTCGTTTCAATGAACACTGAAGCTTTCTTT. Protein product: CASSEAGQVVSMNTEAFF.

This clone is a singleton in its sample. The same CDR3 can be traced to other DNA sequences in this sample. V and J are TRBV28 and TRBJ1-1; D might be TRBD1 (6 bases). Germline V gene data show CDR1 as MDHEN and CDR2 as SYDVKM. This CDR3 contains 13 residues. V was cut by 3 bases and J by 5 bases, with 10 bases left in between. The CDR3 nucleotides are TGTGCCAGCAGTTTCAGGGGACGGACTGAAGCTTTCTTT. It translates to CASSFRGRTEAFF.

The chain links TRBV2 to TRBJ2-2; D remains ambiguous. The CDR3 loop spans 14 amino acids. CDR1 is SNHLY, CDR2 FYNNEI, per germline. V lost 2 bases and J 5 bases, leaving 9 bases between the germline ends. CDR3 amino acids: CASSETATTGELFF. The CDR3 DNA sequence: TGTGCCAGCAGTGAAACGGCCACGACCGGGGAGCTGTTTTTT. The full variable domain, with the rest looked up from reference TRBV2 and TRBJ2-2, is EPEVTQTPSHQVTQMGQEVILRCVPISNHLYFYWYRQILGQKVEFLVSFYNNEISEKSEIFDDQFSVERPDGSNFTLKIRSTKLEDSAMYFCASSETATTGELFFGEGSRLTVL.